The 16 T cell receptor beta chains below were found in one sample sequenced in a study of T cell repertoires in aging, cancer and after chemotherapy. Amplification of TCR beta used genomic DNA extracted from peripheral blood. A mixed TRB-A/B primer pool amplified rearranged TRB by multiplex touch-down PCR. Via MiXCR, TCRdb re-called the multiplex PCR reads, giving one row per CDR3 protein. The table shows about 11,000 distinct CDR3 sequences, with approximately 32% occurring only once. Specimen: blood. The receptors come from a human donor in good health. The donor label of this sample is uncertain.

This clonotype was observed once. In DNA form, the CDR3 reads TGTGCCAGCAGTCTCCGGACTAGCGGGGGGGCAGAGACCCAGTACTTC. The encoded protein is CASSLRTSGGAETQYF. This chain links TRBV6-5 with TRBJ2-5; 15 nucleotides line up with TRBD2. This CDR3 is 16 amino acids long. In germline, CDR1 is MNHEY, CDR2 SVGAGI. V shed 5 bases and J 4 bases; nucleotides not matched to a gene: 5.

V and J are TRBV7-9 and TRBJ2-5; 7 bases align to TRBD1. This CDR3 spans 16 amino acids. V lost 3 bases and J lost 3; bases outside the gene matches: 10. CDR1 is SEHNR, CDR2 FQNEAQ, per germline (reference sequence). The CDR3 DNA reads TGTGCCAGCAGCTTTGGTGGGACAGACGCTAAAGAGACCCAGTACTTC. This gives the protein CASSFGGTDAKETQYF.

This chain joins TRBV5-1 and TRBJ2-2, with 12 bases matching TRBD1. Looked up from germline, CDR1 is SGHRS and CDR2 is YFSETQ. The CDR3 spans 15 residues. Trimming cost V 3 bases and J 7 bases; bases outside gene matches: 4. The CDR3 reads CASSWGQGAFGELFF. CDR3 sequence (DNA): TGCGCCAGCAGCTGGGGACAGGGGGCGTTCGGGGAGCTGTTTTTT.

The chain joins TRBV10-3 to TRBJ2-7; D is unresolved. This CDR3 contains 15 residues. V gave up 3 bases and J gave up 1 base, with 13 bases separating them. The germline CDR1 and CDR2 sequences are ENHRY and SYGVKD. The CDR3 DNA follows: TGTGCCATCAGTGACATCTCCGCCCAATCCTACGAGCAGTACTTC. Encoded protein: CAISDISAQSYEQYF.

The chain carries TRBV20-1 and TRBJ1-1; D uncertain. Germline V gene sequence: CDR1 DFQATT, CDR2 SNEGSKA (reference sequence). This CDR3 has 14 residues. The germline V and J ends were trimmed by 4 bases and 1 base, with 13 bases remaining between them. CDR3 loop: CSATVGPQNTEAFF. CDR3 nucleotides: TGCAGTGCTACCGTCGGACCACAGAACACTGAAGCTTTCTTT.

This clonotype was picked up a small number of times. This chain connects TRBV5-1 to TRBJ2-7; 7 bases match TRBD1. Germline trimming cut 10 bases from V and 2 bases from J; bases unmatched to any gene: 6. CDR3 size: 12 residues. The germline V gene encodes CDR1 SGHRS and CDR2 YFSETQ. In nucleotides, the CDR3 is TGCGCCCGAGGGACAGCCCCCTACGAGCAGTACTTC. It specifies CARGTAPYEQYF.

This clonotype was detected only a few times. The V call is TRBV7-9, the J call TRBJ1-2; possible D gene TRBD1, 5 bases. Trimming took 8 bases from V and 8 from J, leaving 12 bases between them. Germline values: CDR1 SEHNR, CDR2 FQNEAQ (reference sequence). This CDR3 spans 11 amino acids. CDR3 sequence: CASGQGRGYTF. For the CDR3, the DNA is TGTGCCAGCGGCCAGGGACGGGGCTACACCTTC.

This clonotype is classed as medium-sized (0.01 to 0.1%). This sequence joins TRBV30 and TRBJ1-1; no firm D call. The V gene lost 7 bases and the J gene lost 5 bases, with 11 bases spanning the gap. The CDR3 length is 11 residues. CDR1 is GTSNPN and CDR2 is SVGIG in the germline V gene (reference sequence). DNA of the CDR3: TGTGCCTCGACGAAAGGGACTGAAGCTTTCTTT. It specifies CASTKGTEAFF.

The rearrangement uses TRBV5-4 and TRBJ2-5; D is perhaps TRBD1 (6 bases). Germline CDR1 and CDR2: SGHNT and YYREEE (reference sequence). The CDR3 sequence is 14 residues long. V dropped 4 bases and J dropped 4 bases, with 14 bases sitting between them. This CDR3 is CASSAPTGGETQYF. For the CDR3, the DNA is TGTGCCAGCAGCGCCCCGACAGGAGGAGAGACCCAGTACTTC.

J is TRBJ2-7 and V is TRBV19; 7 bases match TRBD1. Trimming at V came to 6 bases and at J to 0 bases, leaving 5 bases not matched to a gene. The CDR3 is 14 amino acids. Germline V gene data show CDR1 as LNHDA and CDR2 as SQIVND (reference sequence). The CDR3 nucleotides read TGTGCCAGTAGGCCGGACAGGAGCTCCTACGAGCAGTACTTC. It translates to CASRPDRSSYEQYF. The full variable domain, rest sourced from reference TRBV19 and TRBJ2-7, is DGGITQSPKYLFRKEGQNVTLSCEQNLNHDAMYWYRQDPGQGLRLIYYSQIVNDFQKGDIAEGYSVSREKKESFPLTVTSAQKNPTAFYLCASRPDRSSYEQYFGPGTRLTVT.

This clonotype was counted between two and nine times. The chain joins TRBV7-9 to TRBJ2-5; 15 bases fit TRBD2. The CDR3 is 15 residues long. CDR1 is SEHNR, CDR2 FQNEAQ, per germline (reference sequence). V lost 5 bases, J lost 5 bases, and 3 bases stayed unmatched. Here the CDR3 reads CASSVGLAGGETQYF. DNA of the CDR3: TGTGCCAGCAGCGTAGGACTAGCGGGGGGGGAGACCCAGTACTTC.

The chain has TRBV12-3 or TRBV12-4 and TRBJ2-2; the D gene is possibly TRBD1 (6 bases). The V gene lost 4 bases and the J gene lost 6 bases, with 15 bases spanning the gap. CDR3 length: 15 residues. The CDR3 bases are TGTGCCAGCAGTTACCCCCAGGGGCGGGCCGGGGAGCTGTTTTTT. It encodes CASSYPQGRAGELFF.

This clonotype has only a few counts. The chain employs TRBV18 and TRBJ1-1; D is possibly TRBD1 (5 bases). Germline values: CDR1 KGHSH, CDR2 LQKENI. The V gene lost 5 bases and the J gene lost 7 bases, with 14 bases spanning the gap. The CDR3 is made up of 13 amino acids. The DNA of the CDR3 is TGTGCCAGCTCAAATCGGGACCCCTTTGAAGCTTTCTTT. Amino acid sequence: CASSNRDPFEAFF.

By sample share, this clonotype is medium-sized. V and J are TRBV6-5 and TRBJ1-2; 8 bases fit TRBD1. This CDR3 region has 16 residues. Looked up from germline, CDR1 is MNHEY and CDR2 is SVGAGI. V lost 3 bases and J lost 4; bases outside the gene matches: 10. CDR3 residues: CASSYSGQGASYGYTF. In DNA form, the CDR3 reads TGTGCCAGCAGTTATTCTGGACAGGGTGCTTCCTATGGCTACACCTTC.

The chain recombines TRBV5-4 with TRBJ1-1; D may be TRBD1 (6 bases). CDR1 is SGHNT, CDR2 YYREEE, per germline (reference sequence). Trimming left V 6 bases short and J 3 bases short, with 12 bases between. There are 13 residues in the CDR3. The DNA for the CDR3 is TGTGCCAGCAACATAGGGGGGGACACTGAAGCTTTCTTT. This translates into CASNIGGDTEAFF.

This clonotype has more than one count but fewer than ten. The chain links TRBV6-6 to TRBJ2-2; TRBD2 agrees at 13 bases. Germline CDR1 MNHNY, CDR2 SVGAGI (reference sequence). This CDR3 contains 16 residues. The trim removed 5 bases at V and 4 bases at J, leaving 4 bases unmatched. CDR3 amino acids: CASSPRTSGSTGELFF. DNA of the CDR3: TGTGCCAGCAGTCCCCGGACTAGCGGGAGCACCGGGGAGCTGTTTTTT.